These 9 T cell receptor beta chains share one sample of origin, sequenced in a study of shared clonotypes between healthy human individuals. Sequenced by immunoSEQ multiplex PCR; TCRdb stores in-frame clones only, minus some. The table includes 2 million to 2.5 million clones, 80% to 95% detected once. Source material: naive CD4+ T cells from PBMCs. The subset: CD45RA+ positively selected. These receptors were obtained from a young man in good health. Some clones in this sample may be carry-over from other donors' samples.

This chain links TRBV29-1 with TRBJ2-5; a possible D gene is TRBD1 (7 bases). Germline CDR1 is SQVTM and CDR2 is ANQGSEA. The CDR3 consists of 15 residues. The V end was cut by 3 bases, the J end by 2 bases, with 16 bases between. The DNA for the CDR3 is TGCAGCGTTGATGAGGGGGCGGGAATTCAAGAGACCCAGTACTTC. Translating it yields CSVDEGAGIQETQYF.

The CDR3 sequence is CASSLRGTVFSTKGEKLFF. The CDR3 nucleotides read TGTGCCAGCAGTTTAAGGGGCACCGTATTTAGTACCAAGGGTGAAAAACTGTTTTTT. The chain combines TRBV27 with TRBJ1-4, with a weak D call TRBD1 (5 bases). Germline V lookup: CDR1 MNHEY, CDR2 SMNVEV (reference sequence). The V end lost 2 bases, the J end lost 7 bases, and 26 bases lay between the germline ends. CDR3 size: 19 residues.

This clone has only one observation. J is TRBJ2-7 and V is TRBV5-8; 8 nucleotides align to TRBD1. The CDR3 contains 15 residues. Trimming took 0 bases from V and 1 from J; bases not matched to a gene: 3. Germline CDR1 reads SGHTS; CDR2 reads YDEGEE. Here the CDR3 DNA reads TGTGCCAGCAGCTTGGCCGGGGACAGGTCCTACGAGCAGTACTTC. Translating gives CASSLAGDRSYEQYF.

The rearrangement joins TRBV19 to TRBJ2-5; D is unresolved. The CDR3 length is 14 residues. V shed 10 bases and J shed 1 base, with 16 bases lying between them. Germline V gives CDR1 LNHDA, CDR2 SQIVND (reference sequence). In nucleotides, the CDR3 is TGTGCCAATGATGGGTGCAGGAGCCAAGAGACCCAGTACTTC. Residues: CANDGCRSQETQYF.

This sequence joins TRBV6-4 and TRBJ1-1; weak D call: TRBD1 (6 bases). The CDR3 is 15 residues long. V was shortened by 2 bases and J by 1 base, with 11 bases between the two germline ends. The germline V gene encodes CDR1 MRHNA and CDR2 SNTAGT. CDR3 in amino acids: CASSDGGLGNTEAFF. The CDR3 DNA is TGTGCCAGCAGTGACGGGGGGCTGGGGAACACTGAAGCTTTCTTT.

Of note for this clone: Other DNA sequences from this sample encode an identical CDR3 as well. V gene TRBV6-6 combines with J gene TRBJ2-3; D unclear. V was pared by 0 bases and J by 6 bases, with 7 bases between. The CDR3 has 13 amino acids. Germline V gives CDR1 MNHNY, CDR2 SVGAGI (reference sequence). In DNA form, the CDR3 reads TGTGCCAGCAGTTACTCGACTGGGGATACGCAGTATTTT. Residues: CASSYSTGDTQYF.

V gene TRBV28 combines with J gene TRBJ2-4; TRBD1 is a possible D gene (5 bases). V dropped 1 base and J dropped 9 bases, with 10 bases sitting between them. CDR3 length: 13 residues. CDR1 is MDHEN, CDR2 SYDVKM, per germline. The CDR3 sequence: CASSLFQGGIQYF. The CDR3 DNA reads TGTGCCAGCAGTTTATTTCAGGGTGGCATTCAGTACTTC. Together with reference TRBV28 and TRBJ2-4, the CDR3 gives the full variable domain: DVKVTQSSRYLVKRTGEKVFLECVQDMDHENMFWYRQDPGLGLRLIYFSYDVKMKEKGDIPEGYSVSREKKERFSLILESASTNQTSMYLCASSLFQGGIQYFGAGTRLSVL.

In its sample, this clone was seen once. Other DNA sequences in this sample translate to the same CDR3. The V call is TRBV9, the J call TRBJ2-1, with 7 bases matching TRBD1. The V segment lost 0 bases and the J segment 8 bases; nucleotides outside the gene matches: 5. Looked up from germline, CDR1 is SGDLS and CDR2 is YYNGEE. The CDR3 contains 14 residues. The DNA for the CDR3 is TGTGCCAGCAGCGTAGCAGGGGGAAGCGATGAGCAGTTCTTC. This gives the protein CASSVAGGSDEQFF.

The gene calls are TRBV19 and TRBJ1-2; D is possibly TRBD1 (6 bases). Germline assignment: CDR1 LNHDA and CDR2 SQIVND (reference sequence). Trimming cost V 6 bases and J 6 bases, with 14 bases left between them. This CDR3 has 13 residues. For the CDR3, the DNA is TGTGCCAGTAGGGGAGAGAACAGGGATGGCTACACCTTC. Its translation is CASRGENRDGYTF.